The 20 T cell receptor beta chains below all came from one sample that was sequenced in a study of cytomegalovirus exposure and HLA in healthy donors. PCR involved 60 Vbeta and 13 Jbeta primers. The table came from immunoSEQ multiplex PCR; TCRdb's copy has only in-frame clones and leaves some out. The table lists about 180,000 clones, roughly 75% of them singletons. The sequencing sample was made of PBMCs. The receptor set was obtained from a man in his forties in good health and CMV-seronegative.

As DNA, the CDR3 is TGTGCCAGCAGCATACAGGGGGCGCGTAATTCACCCCTCCACTTT. Translating gives CASSIQGARNSPLHF. The chain links TRBV7-2 to TRBJ1-6; 9 positions match TRBD1. Germline trimming cut 5 bases from V and 6 bases from J; bases unmatched to any gene: 5. The germline V gene encodes CDR1 SGHTA and CDR2 FQGNSA. There are 15 residues in the CDR3.

This chain links TRBV10-3 with TRBJ2-7; a possible D gene is TRBD2 (6 bases). V dropped 2 bases and J dropped 4 bases, with 12 bases sitting between them. Germline V gene data show CDR1 as ENHRY and CDR2 as SYGVKD. The CDR3 covers 14 residues. The CDR3 loop is CAISEGGSWYEQYF. In DNA, the CDR3 is TGTGCCATCAGTGAGGGGGGGTCATGGTACGAGCAGTACTTC.

V and J are TRBV27 and TRBJ2-7, with TRBD1 as a possible D gene (6 bases). This CDR3 is 15 amino acids long. In germline, CDR1 is MNHEY, CDR2 SMNVEV (reference sequence). The V gene lost 7 bases and the J gene lost 3 bases, with 19 bases spanning the gap. CDR3 amino acids: CASTHGRDTVYEQYF. DNA of the CDR3: TGTGCCAGCACACACGGCCGGGACACCGTCTACGAGCAGTACTTC.

The chain couples TRBV10-3 to TRBJ1-1; D may be TRBD1 (5 bases). V was shortened by 7 bases and J by 1 base, with 13 bases between the two germline ends. The CDR3 contains 14 residues. Germline lookup yields CDR1 ENHRY and CDR2 SYGVKD. CDR3 residues: CAITPGLGNTEAFF. In nucleotides, the CDR3 is TGTGCCATCACCCCGGGACTTGGGAACACTGAAGCTTTCTTT.

The V call is TRBV19, the J call TRBJ1-3; D is uncertain. V shed 5 bases and J shed 8 bases, with 13 bases lying between them. The germline V gene has CDR1 LNHDA and CDR2 SQIVND (reference sequence). CDR3 length equals 13 residues. In DNA, the CDR3 is TGTGCCAGTAGTTCGACAAGGTCGGACACCATATATTTT. Amino acid sequence: CASSSTRSDTIYF.

Here the CDR3 DNA reads TGTGCCAGCAGTTTGGGACCGGGACTAGAAACGGAGACCCAGTACTTC. As protein: CASSLGPGLETETQYF. The chain couples TRBV28 to TRBJ2-5, with 8 positions matching TRBD2. This CDR3 is built from 16 residues. J lost 5 bases, V lost 3 bases, and 11 bases had no gene match. CDR1 and CDR2 from the germline V gene are MDHEN and SYDVKM.

V usage is TRBV2 and J usage is TRBJ2-2, with TRBD2 matching 10 bases. V was pared by 6 bases and J by 0 bases, with 7 bases of the junction left unmatched. CDR1 is SNHLY, CDR2 FYNNEI, per germline. There are 17 residues in the CDR3. The CDR3 DNA follows: TGTGCCAGCAGGACAAAAGCGGGAGGGCCGAACACCGGGGAGCTGTTTTTT. Its protein is CASRTKAGGPNTGELFF.

The chain uses TRBV19 and TRBJ1-1, with TRBD1 identical over 7 bases. The CDR3 is made up of 15 amino acids. V was clipped by 7 bases and J by 2 bases; unmatched bases: 10. Germline V lookup: CDR1 LNHDA, CDR2 SQIVND (reference sequence). CDR3 sequence (DNA): TGTGCCAGTATCGACGGACAGGCGAGTAACACTGAAGCTTTCTTT. This sequence encodes CASIDGQASNTEAFF.

This chain connects TRBV7-8 to TRBJ1-1, with TRBD1 matching 7 bases. The V segment lost 5 bases and the J segment 3 bases; nucleotides outside the gene matches: 6. CDR3 length: 14 amino acids. Germline V gene lookup returns CDR1 SGHVS and CDR2 FQNEAQ. For the CDR3, the DNA is TGTGCCAGCAGCGGCAGGGGGGCGGACACTGAAGCTTTCTTT. Its translation is CASSGRGADTEAFF.

The chain carries TRBV2 and TRBJ2-5; TRBD2 might be the D (6 bases). In germline, CDR1 is SNHLY, CDR2 FYNNEI. This CDR3 contains 15 residues. V was clipped by 2 bases and J by 6 bases, with 16 bases between them. The CDR3 coding sequence is TGTGCCAGCAGTGAATTTCTATCTAGCGTGAAGACCCAGTACTTC. Translation: CASSEFLSSVKTQYF.

This clone was seen a few times. The CDR3 sequence is CASSLVGGETQYF. DNA for the CDR3: TGCGCCAGCAGCTTGGTAGGGGGAGAGACCCAGTACTTC. The chain couples TRBV5-1 to TRBJ2-5; a weak D match, TRBD1 (6 bases). V gave up 0 bases and J gave up 4 bases, with 7 bases separating them. The CDR3 covers 13 residues. Germline V gene lookup returns CDR1 SGHRS and CDR2 YFSETQ. Full variable domain (remainder filled in from reference TRBV5-1 and TRBJ2-5): KAGVTQTPRYLIKTRGQQVTLSCSPISGHRSVSWYQQTPGQGLQFLFEYFSETQRNKGNFPGRFSGRQFSNSRSEMNVSTLELGDSALYLCASSLVGGETQYFGPGTRLLVL.

The V gene is TRBV19, the J gene TRBJ2-5; D perhaps matches TRBD1 (5 bases). Per germline, CDR1 LNHDA and CDR2 SQIVND (reference sequence). Trimming took 1 base from V and 3 from J, leaving 9 bases between them. This CDR3 is 14 amino acids long. This chain's CDR3 is CASSIGDREETQYF. Written as DNA, the CDR3 is TGTGCCAGTAGTATAGGAGACAGAGAAGAGACCCAGTACTTC.

The J gene is TRBJ2-5, the V gene TRBV6-5; 11 bases map to TRBD2. The CDR3 is made up of 14 amino acids. The germline CDR1 and CDR2 sequences are MNHEY and SVGAGI. Losses at the gene ends were 7 bases for V and 2 bases for J; bases not matched to a gene: 3. The DNA for the CDR3 is TGTGCCAGCAAATCTAGCGGGGGGCAAGAGACCCAGTACTTC. Residues: CASKSSGGQETQYF.

The chain is built from TRBV5-4 and TRBJ1-1; D might be TRBD1 (5 bases). CDR3 size: 14 residues. Between the trimmed V and J ends, which lost 0 bases and 5 bases, there was a span of 11 bases. Germline V gene lookup returns CDR1 SGHNT and CDR2 YYREEE (reference sequence). The CDR3 reads CASSLGSGRTEAFF. As DNA, the CDR3 is TGTGCCAGCAGCTTGGGGTCAGGGCGGACTGAAGCTTTCTTT.

The chain couples TRBV7-2 to TRBJ2-4; D is possibly TRBD2 (6 bases). The V end was cut by 5 bases, the J end by 1 base, with 15 bases between. Germline-derived CDR1 and CDR2 are SGHTA and FQGNSA. The CDR3 extends over 16 amino acids. The CDR3 loop reads CASSPGGAAAKNIQYF. The CDR3 DNA follows: TGTGCCAGCAGCCCCGGAGGGGCTGCGGCCAAAAACATTCAGTACTTC. Full variable domain (missing parts from reference TRBV7-2 and TRBJ2-4): GAGVSQSPSNKVTEKGKDVELRCDPISGHTALYWYRQSLGQGLEFLIYFQGNSAPDKSGLPSDRFSAERTGGSVSTLTIQRTQQEDSAVYLCASSPGGAAAKNIQYFGAGTRLSVL.

CDR3: CASSQDRLAGVADTQYF. For the CDR3, the DNA is TGCGCCAGCAGCCAAGACAGACTAGCGGGAGTAGCAGATACGCAGTATTTT. The chain couples TRBV4-1 to TRBJ2-3; 12 nucleotides agree with TRBD2. The germline V gene has CDR1 MGHRA and CDR2 YSYEKL. This CDR3 is built from 17 residues. V gave up 0 bases and J gave up 4 bases; unmatched junction bases: 5.

The chain carries TRBV5-4 and TRBJ2-3, with D possibly TRBD1 on 6 matching bases. The CDR3 runs 15 residues. Trimming stripped 1 base from V and 1 base from J, with 10 bases between. CDR1 is SGHNT and CDR2 is YYREEE in the germline V gene (reference sequence). The DNA for the CDR3 is TGTGCCAGCAGCTTGACCCGGACAGGCACAGATACGCAGTATTTT. As protein: CASSLTRTGTDTQYF. Full variable domain (remainder filled in from reference TRBV5-4 and TRBJ2-3): ETGVTQSPTHLIKTRGQQVTLRCSSQSGHNTVSWYQQALGQGPQFIFQYYREEENGRGNFPPRFSGLQFPNYSSELNVNALELDDSALYLCASSLTRTGTDTQYFGPGTRLTVL.

V usage is TRBV27 and J usage is TRBJ2-1, with 9 bases identical to TRBD1. Germline V lookup: CDR1 MNHEY, CDR2 SMNVEV (reference sequence). Trimming at V came to 7 bases and at J to 6 bases, leaving 7 bases not matched to a gene. This CDR3 is 14 amino acids long. CDR3 in amino acids: CASKLQGAINEQFF. The CDR3 nucleotides are TGTGCCAGCAAATTACAGGGGGCTATCAATGAGCAGTTCTTC.

The rearrangement uses TRBV6-1 and TRBJ2-3; 10 bases are shared with TRBD1. The CDR3 is 16 amino acids. The trim removed 8 bases at V and 3 bases at J, leaving 11 bases unmatched. The germline gives CDR1 MNHNS, CDR2 SASEGT. The CDR3 loop is CASGEGVDRGTDTQYF. The CDR3 DNA sequence: TGTGCCAGCGGGGAAGGGGTGGACAGGGGGACAGATACGCAGTATTTT.

The J gene is TRBJ2-6, the V gene TRBV4-1, with 7 positions matching TRBD2. The junction had 9 bases not matched to a gene; V was cut back by 3 bases and J by 1 base. The CDR3 spans 18 residues. Germline V gene sequence: CDR1 MGHRA, CDR2 YSYEKL. The CDR3 DNA reads TGCGCCAGCAGCCACGTTGGGGGGGGACTGTCTGGGGCCAACGTCCTGACTTTC. Its protein is CASSHVGGGLSGANVLTF.